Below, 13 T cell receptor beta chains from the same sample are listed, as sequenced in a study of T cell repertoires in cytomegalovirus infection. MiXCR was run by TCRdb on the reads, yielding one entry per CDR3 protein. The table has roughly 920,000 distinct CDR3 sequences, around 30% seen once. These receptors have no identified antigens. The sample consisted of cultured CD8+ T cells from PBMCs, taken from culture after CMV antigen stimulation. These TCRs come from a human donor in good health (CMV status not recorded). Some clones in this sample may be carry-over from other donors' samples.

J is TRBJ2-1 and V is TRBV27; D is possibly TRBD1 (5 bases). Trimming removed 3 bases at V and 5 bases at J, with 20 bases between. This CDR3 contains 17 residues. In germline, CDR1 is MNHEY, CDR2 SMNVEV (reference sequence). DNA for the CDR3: TGTGCCAGCAGTTTGTTAAAAACCAGGGTAGGGAACAATGAGCAGTTCTTC. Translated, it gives CASSLLKTRVGNNEQFF.

CDR3 region: CATGQGSNQPQHF. The CDR3 DNA reads as TGTGCCACCGGACAGGGTAGCAATCAGCCCCAGCATTTT. The chain carries TRBV27 and TRBJ1-5; 8 positions match TRBD1. V lost 10 bases to trimming and J lost 0 bases; unmatched junction nucleotides: 2. The germline V gene has CDR1 MNHEY and CDR2 SMNVEV (reference sequence). This CDR3 comprises 13 residues.

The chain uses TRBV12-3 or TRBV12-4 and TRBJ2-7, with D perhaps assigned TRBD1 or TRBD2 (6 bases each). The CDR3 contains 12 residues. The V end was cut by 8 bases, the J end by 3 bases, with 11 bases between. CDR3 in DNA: TGTGCCAGCGCAAGGGGGGTCTACGAGCAGTACTTC. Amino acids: CASARGVYEQYF.

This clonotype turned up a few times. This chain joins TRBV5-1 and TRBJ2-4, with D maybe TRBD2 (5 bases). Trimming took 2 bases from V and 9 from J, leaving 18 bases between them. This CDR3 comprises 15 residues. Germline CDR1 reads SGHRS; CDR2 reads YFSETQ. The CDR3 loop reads CASSLGSGNRGIQYF. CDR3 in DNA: TGCGCCAGCAGCTTAGGGTCCGGGAACCGGGGCATTCAGTACTTC.

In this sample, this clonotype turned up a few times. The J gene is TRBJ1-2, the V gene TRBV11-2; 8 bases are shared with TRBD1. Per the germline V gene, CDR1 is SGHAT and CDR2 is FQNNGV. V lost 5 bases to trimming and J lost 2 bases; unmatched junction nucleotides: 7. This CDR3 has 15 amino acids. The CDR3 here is CASSIRGRNNYGYTF. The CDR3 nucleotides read TGTGCCAGCAGCATCAGGGGGCGCAACAACTATGGCTACACCTTC.

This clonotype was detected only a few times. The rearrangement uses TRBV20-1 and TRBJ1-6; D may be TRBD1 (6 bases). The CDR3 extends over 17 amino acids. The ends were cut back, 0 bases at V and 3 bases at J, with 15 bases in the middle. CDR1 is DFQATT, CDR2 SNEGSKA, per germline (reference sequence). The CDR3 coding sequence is TGCAGTGCTAGAGAACCGGGACATAGGAACTATAATTCACCCCTCCACTTT. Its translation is CSAREPGHRNYNSPLHF.

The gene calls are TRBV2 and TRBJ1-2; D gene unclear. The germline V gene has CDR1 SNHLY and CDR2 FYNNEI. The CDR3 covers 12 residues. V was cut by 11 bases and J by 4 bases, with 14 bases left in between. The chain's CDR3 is CARRLELYGYTF. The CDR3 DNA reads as TGTGCCCGACGTTTGGAACTCTATGGCTACACCTTC.

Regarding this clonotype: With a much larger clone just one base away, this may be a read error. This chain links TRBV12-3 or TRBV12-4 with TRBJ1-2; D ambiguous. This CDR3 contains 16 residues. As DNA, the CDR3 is TGTGTCAGCAGTTCGACACGCCGGGCCGCCGAGCATGGCTACACCTTC. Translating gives CVSSSTRRAAEHGYTF.

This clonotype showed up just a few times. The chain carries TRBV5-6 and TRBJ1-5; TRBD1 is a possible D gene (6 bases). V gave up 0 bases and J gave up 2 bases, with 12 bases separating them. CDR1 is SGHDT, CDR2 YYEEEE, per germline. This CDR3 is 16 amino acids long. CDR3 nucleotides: TGTGCCAGCAGCTTGGGCAGGGGTTTGCGCAATCAGCCCCAGCATTTT. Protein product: CASSLGRGLRNQPQHF.

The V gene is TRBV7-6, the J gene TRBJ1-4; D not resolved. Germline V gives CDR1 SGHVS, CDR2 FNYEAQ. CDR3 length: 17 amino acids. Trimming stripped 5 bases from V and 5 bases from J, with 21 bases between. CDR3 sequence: CASSPPGSGPENEKLFF. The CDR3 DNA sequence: TGTGCCAGCAGCCCTCCGGGGTCCGGGCCAGAAAATGAAAAACTGTTTTTT. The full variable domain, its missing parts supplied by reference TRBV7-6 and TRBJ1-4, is GAGVSQSPRYKVTKRGQDVALRCDPISGHVSLYWYRQALGQGPEFLTYFNYEAQQDKSGLPNDRFSAERPEGSISTLTIQRTEQRDSAMYRCASSPPGSGPENEKLFFGSGTQLSVL.

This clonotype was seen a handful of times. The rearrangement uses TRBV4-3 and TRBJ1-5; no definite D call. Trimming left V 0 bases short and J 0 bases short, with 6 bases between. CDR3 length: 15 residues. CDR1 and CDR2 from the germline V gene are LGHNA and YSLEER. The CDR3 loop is CASSQDQYSNQPQHF. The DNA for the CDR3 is TGCGCCAGCAGCCAAGATCAGTATAGCAATCAGCCCCAGCATTTT.

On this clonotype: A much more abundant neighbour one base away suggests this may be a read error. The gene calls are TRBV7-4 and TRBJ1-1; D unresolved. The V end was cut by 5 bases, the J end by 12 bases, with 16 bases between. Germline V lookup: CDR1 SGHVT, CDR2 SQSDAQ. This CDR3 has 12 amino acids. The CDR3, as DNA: TGTGCCAGCAGCCTGGATGCTTGGCAAACTTTCTTT. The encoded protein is CASSLDAWQTFF.

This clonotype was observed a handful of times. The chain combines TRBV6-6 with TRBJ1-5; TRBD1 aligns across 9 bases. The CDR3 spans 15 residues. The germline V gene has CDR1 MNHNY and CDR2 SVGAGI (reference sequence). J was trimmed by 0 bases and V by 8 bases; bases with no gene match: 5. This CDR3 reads CASEDRGHSNQPQHF. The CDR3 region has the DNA TGTGCCAGCGAGGACAGGGGCCATAGCAATCAGCCCCAGCATTTT.